The 18 T cell receptor beta chains in this list originate from one sample, sequenced in a study of T cells after posttransplantation cyclophosphamide. Assay: immunoSEQ multiplex PCR; the TCRdb copy retains only in-frame clones and omits some. The data show about 2,500 clones, with more than 65% seen just once and 20% to 25% held by the top ten. The sample consisted of PBMCs. The receptors stem from a man younger than 40 with a blood cancer, CMV-positive, and with a related stem cell donor.

The chain employs TRBV9 and TRBJ2-6, with D unresolved. The DNA end is more similar to TRBJ2-7, so the J call may be wrong. The length of the CDR3 is 15 residues. Germline CDR1 SGDLS, CDR2 YYNGEE. CDR3 DNA: TGTGCCAGCAGCGTAGAAGGAGCCCCTGACTACGAGCAGTACTTC. Amino acid sequence: CASSVEGAPDYEQYF.

The chain combines TRBV19 with TRBJ2-7; no definite D call. In germline, CDR1 is LNHDA, CDR2 SQIVND (reference sequence). The CDR3 spans 14 residues. With 4 bases removed from V and 4 bases from J, the gap between germline ends came to 14 bases. The CDR3 DNA reads as TGTGCCAGTAGTACGTCAAGACACGTATACGAGCAGTACTTC. This encodes CASSTSRHVYEQYF.

The CDR3 protein is CATSRVLNRGYNEQFF. The CDR3 DNA is TGTGCCACCAGCAGAGTGTTGAACAGGGGGTACAATGAGCAGTTCTTC. The V and J genes are TRBV15 and TRBJ2-1; 8 bases map to TRBD1. Germline values: CDR1 LNHNV, CDR2 YYDKDF (reference sequence). CDR3 length: 16 amino acids. The ends lost 1 base at V and 4 bases at J; junction bases unmatched: 6.

The chain has TRBV18 and TRBJ2-5; D is uncertain. This CDR3 is 14 amino acids long. CDR1 and CDR2 from the germline V gene are KGHSH and LQKENI. V lost 4 bases to trimming and J lost 1 base, with 10 bases between them. The CDR3: CASSRGLFQETQYF. The CDR3 bases are TGTGCCAGCTCACGAGGCCTGTTCCAAGAGACCCAGTACTTC.

The chain has TRBV5-6 and TRBJ1-1, with a weak D call TRBD1 (5 bases). Germline lookup yields CDR1 SGHDT and CDR2 YYEEEE. The CDR3 totals 16 residues. V lost 1 base to trimming and J lost 5 bases, with 18 bases between them. The DNA of the CDR3 is TGTGCCAGCAGCTTGTGGGGGGTCCCGATGGGGACTGAAGCTTTCTTT. Its translation is CASSLWGVPMGTEAFF.

V usage is TRBV5-1 and J usage is TRBJ2-2, with D tentatively TRBD1 (5 bases). V was shortened by 0 bases and J by 6 bases, with 9 bases between the two germline ends. From germline, CDR1 is SGHRS and CDR2 YFSETQ. This CDR3 region has 14 residues. DNA for the CDR3: TGCGCCAGCAGCTTGGCAGGGCGGCCCGGGGAGCTGTTTTTT. Translating it yields CASSLAGRPGELFF.

The gene calls are TRBV29-1 and TRBJ2-2; the D gene is possibly TRBD1 (6 bases). V gave up 4 bases and J gave up 6 bases, with 12 bases separating them. Germline V gene sequence: CDR1 SQVTM, CDR2 ANQGSEA. This CDR3 spans 13 amino acids. The CDR3 protein is CSVGFGGPGELFF. CDR3 coding DNA: TGCAGCGTTGGATTTGGGGGCCCCGGGGAGCTGTTTTTT.

V is TRBV7-2 and J is TRBJ2-3; tentative D call: TRBD2 (6 bases). V shed 5 bases and J shed 4 bases, with 13 bases lying between them. CDR1 and CDR2 from the germline V gene are SGHTA and FQGNSA. The CDR3 has 14 amino acids. The CDR3 DNA reads TGTGCCAGCAGCGTCGGACTATTTCCAGATACGCAGTATTTT. Translating gives CASSVGLFPDTQYF.

This chain joins TRBV19 and TRBJ1-5; 9 nucleotides align to TRBD1. Trimming took 9 bases from V and 3 from J; bases not matched to a gene: 9. The CDR3 is 15 residues long. Germline-derived CDR1 and CDR2 are LNHDA and SQIVND (reference sequence). The CDR3 spells CASKKQGADNQPQHF. CDR3 nucleotide sequence: TGTGCCAGCAAAAAACAGGGGGCTGACAATCAGCCCCAGCATTTT.

This chain connects TRBV9 to TRBJ1-1; a weak D match, TRBD1 (6 bases). This CDR3 has 12 amino acids. From germline, CDR1 is SGDLS and CDR2 YYNGEE. The V gene lost 3 bases and the J gene lost 3 bases, with 6 bases spanning the gap. The CDR3 reads CASSGQDTEAFF. In nucleotides, the CDR3 is TGTGCCAGCAGCGGACAGGACACTGAAGCTTTCTTT. The entire variable domain, with the rest obtained from reference TRBV9 and TRBJ1-1, is as follows: DSGVTQTPKHLITATGQRVTLRCSPRSGDLSVYWYQQSLDQGLQFLIQYYNGEERAKGNILERFSAQQFPDLHSELNLSSLELGDSALYFCASSGQDTEAFFGQGTRLTVV.

V is TRBV7-2 and J is TRBJ1-3, with 8 bases identical to TRBD1. Germline loops: CDR1 SGHTA, CDR2 FQGNSA. With 3 bases clipped from V and 4 bases from J, the junction kept 8 bases outside the gene matches. The CDR3 loop spans 16 amino acids. CDR3 nucleotides: TGTGCCAGCAGCTTGAATTCCGGGACAGGCGGAAACACCATATATTTT. It is translated as CASSLNSGTGGNTIYF.

This chain joins TRBV5-1 and TRBJ2-3, with 8 bases that match TRBD1. The CDR3 runs to 16 residues. V lost 4 bases, J lost 0 bases, and 7 bases stayed unmatched. Germline V lookup: CDR1 SGHRS, CDR2 YFSETQ. The CDR3 bases are TGCGCCAGCAGCCTACAGGGGGTTACTAGCACAGATACGCAGTATTTT. Its protein is CASSLQGVTSTDTQYF.

This rearrangement joins TRBV5-8 to TRBJ2-7; TRBD2 matches 9 bases. In germline, CDR1 is SGHTS, CDR2 YDEGEE. CDR3 length: 17 amino acids. The V segment lost 0 bases and the J segment 2 bases; nucleotides outside the gene matches: 9. The CDR3, as DNA: TGTGCCAGCAGCTTGGCCGGGCGCCTAGCGGGGACCTACGAGCAGTACTTC. This codes for CASSLAGRLAGTYEQYF.

Of note for this clone: Germline is not matched at one junction end, which may reflect a read error. The chain couples TRBV5-3 to TRBJ2-5; 10 nucleotides agree with TRBD2. TRBV5-3 is annotated as an ORF whose role is uncertain. The CDR3 sequence is 15 residues long. CDR3 amino acids: CASSQEASGRQTQYF. In DNA form, the CDR3 reads TGCGCCAGCAGCCAAGAGGCTAGCGGGAGACAGACCCAGTACTTC.

The chain carries TRBV9 and TRBJ2-7; 7 bases are shared with TRBD1. J gave up 0 bases and V 2 bases, and 8 bases lay outside the gene matches. Germline V lookup: CDR1 SGDLS, CDR2 YYNGEE. This CDR3 has 16 amino acids. In DNA form, the CDR3 reads TGTGCCAGCAGCGTTTCGCCCGGGACAGACTCCTACGAGCAGTACTTC. Protein: CASSVSPGTDSYEQYF.

The V and J genes are TRBV7-5 and TRBJ2-4; TRBD1, the table's D call, was not compared with the DNA. TRBV7-5 is termed a pseudogene. The CDR3 is 18 residues long. CDR3 in amino acids: CVRSLGTGRDRAKNIQYF. DNA of the CDR3: TGTGTCAGAAGCTTGGGGACAGGGAGGGATAGGGCCAAAAACATTCAGTACTTC.

This rearrangement joins TRBV5-1 to TRBJ1-1; TRBD1 is a possible D gene (5 bases). Germline lookup yields CDR1 SGHRS and CDR2 YFSETQ. V lost 0 bases and J lost 1, with 7 bases in between. The CDR3 contains 14 residues. The CDR3 is CASSLDQGNTEAFF. DNA of the CDR3: TGCGCCAGCAGCTTGGATCAGGGGAACACTGAAGCTTTCTTT.

About this clone itself: The junction does not match germline at one end; this may be a read error. This sequence joins TRBV7-2 and TRBJ1-6; D might be TRBD1 (6 bases). CDR1 and CDR2 from the germline V gene are SGHTA and FQGNSA. The CDR3 is made up of 15 amino acids. Here the CDR3 DNA reads TGTGCCAGCAGCATAGCGTCGGACAGTCCTTCACCCCTCCACTTT. Its translation: CASSIASDSPSPLHF.